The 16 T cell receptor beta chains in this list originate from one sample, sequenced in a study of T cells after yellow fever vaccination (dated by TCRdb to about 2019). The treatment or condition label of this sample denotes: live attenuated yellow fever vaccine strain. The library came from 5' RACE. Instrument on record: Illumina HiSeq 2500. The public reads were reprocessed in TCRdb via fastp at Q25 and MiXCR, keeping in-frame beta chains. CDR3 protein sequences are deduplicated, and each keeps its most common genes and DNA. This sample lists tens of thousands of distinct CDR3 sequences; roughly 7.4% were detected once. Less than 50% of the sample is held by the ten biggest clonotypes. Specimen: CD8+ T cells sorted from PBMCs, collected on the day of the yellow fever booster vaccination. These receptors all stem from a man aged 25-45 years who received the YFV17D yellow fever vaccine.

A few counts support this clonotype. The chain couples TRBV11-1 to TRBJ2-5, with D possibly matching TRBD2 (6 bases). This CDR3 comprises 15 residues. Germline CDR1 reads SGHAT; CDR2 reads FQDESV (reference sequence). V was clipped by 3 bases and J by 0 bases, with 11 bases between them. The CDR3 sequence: CASSFGGRNQETQYF. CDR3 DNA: TGTGCCAGCAGCTTCGGAGGGAGGAACCAAGAGACCCAGTACTTC.

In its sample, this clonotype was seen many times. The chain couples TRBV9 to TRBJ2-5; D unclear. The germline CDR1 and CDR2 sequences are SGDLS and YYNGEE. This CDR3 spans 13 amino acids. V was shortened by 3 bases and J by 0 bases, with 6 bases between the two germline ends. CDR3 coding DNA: TGTGCCAGCAGCGACCCGGACCAAGAGACCCAGTACTTC. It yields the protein CASSDPDQETQYF.

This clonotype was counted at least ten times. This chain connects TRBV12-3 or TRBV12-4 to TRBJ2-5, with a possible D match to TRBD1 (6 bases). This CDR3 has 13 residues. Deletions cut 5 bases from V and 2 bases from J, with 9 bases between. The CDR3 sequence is CASSPGHQETQYF. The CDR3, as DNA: TGTGCCAGCAGTCCGGGACATCAAGAGACCCAGTACTTC.

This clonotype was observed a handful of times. The CDR3 loop reads CASSLADTDVVQYF. CDR3 DNA: TGCGCCAGCAGCTTGGCGGACACAGACGTCGTCCAGTACTTC. The chain links TRBV5-1 to TRBJ2-5; D is possibly TRBD1 (5 bases). The CDR3 consists of 14 residues. V gave up 0 bases and J gave up 10 bases, with 16 bases separating them. Germline V gene lookup returns CDR1 SGHRS and CDR2 YFSETQ.

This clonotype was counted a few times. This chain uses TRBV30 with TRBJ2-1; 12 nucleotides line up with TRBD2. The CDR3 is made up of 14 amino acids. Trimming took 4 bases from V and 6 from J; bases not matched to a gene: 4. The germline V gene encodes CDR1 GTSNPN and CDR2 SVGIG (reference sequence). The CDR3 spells CAWTLAGGPNEQFF. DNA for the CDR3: TGTGCCTGGACCCTAGCGGGAGGGCCCAATGAGCAGTTCTTC.

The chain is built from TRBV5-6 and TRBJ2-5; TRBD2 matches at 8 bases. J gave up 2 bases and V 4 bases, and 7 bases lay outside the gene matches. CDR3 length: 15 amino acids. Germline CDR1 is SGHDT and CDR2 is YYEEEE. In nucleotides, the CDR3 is TGTGCCAGCAGCCCCGGCAGCGGGAGACAAGAGACCCAGTACTTC. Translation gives CASSPGSGRQETQYF.

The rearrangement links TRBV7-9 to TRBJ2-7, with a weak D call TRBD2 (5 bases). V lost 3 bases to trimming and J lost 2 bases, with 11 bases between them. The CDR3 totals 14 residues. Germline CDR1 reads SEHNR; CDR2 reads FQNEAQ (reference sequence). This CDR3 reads CASSLPDGTYEQYF. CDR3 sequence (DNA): TGTGCCAGCAGCTTGCCCGACGGGACCTACGAGCAGTACTTC. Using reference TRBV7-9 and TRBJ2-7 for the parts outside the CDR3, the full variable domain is DTGVSQNPRHKITKRGQNVTFRCDPISEHNRLYWYRQTLGQGPEFLTYFQNEAQLEKSRLLSDRFSAERPKGSFSTLEIQRTEQGDSAMYLCASSLPDGTYEQYFGPGTRLTVT.

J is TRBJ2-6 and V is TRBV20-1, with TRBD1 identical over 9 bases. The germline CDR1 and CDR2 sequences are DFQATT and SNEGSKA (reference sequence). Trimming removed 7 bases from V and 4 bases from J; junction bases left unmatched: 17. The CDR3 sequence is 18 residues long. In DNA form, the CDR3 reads TGCAGTGTTGAACCACCGGGACAGGGTTCGGCCGGGGCCAACGTCCTGACTTTC. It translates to CSVEPPGQGSAGANVLTF.

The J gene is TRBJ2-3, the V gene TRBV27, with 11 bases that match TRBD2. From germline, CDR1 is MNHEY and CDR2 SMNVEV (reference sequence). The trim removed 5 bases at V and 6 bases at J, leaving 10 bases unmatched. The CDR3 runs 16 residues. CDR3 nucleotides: TGTGCCAGCAGTCCAGGTAGCGGGAGGGCCTTCGATACGCAGTATTTT. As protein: CASSPGSGRAFDTQYF.

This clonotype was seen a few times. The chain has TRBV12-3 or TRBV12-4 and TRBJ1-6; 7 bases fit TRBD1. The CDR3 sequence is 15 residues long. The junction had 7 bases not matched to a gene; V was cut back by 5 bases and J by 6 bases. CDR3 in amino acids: CASSQGESLNSPLHF. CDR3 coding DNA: TGTGCCAGCAGTCAGGGGGAATCGCTTAATTCACCCCTCCACTTT.

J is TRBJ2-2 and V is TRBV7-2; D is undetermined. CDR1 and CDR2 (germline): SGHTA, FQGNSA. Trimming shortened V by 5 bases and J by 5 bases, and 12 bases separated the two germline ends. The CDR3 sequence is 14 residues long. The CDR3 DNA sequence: TGTGCCAGCAGCCCACTGAGCGCAACCGGGGAGCTGTTTTTT. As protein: CASSPLSATGELFF.

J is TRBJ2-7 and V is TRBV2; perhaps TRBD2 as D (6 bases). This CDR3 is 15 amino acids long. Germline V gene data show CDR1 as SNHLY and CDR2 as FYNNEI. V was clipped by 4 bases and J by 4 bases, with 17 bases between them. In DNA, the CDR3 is TGTGCCAGCAGTGCGGGTGGAGGAGGGGATTACGAGCAGTACTTC. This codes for CASSAGGGGDYEQYF.

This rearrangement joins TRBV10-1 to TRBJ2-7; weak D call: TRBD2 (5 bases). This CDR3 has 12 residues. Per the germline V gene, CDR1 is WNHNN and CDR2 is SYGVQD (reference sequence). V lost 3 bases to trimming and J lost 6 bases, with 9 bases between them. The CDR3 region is CASSDLEGEQYF. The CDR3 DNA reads TGCGCCAGCAGTGACTTAGAGGGCGAGCAGTACTTC.

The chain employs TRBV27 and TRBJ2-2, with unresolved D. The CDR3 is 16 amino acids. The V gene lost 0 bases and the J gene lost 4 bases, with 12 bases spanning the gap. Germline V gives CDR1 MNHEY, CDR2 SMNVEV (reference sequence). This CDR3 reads CASSLSRPLGTGELFF. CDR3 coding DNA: TGTGCCAGCAGTTTATCGAGACCCCTTGGCACCGGGGAGCTGTTTTTT.

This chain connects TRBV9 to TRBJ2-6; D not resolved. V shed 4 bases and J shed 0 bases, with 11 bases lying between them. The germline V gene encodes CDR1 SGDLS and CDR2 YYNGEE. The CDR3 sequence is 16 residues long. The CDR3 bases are TGTGCCAGCAGCCTCAACAGAGCCTCTGGGGCCAACGTCCTGACTTTC. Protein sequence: CASSLNRASGANVLTF.

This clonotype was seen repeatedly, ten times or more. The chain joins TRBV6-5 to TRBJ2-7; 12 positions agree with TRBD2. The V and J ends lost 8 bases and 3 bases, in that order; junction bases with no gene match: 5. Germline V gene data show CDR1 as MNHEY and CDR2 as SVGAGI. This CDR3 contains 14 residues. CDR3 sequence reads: CASGWTSGDYEQYF. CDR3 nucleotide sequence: TGTGCCAGCGGATGGACTAGCGGGGACTACGAGCAGTACTTC.